The 26 T cell receptor beta chains in this list originate from one sample, sequenced in a study of early T cells in non-severe SARS-CoV-2 infection (TCRdb year 2021). The method was 5' RACE. The sequencing machine was a NextSeq 500. TCRdb reanalyzed the raw reads on its own, using fastp at Q25 for trimming and MiXCR for clone calling, and kept in-frame beta chains. Each CDR3 protein appears once, grouped with its most common genes and DNA. The sample table shows under 70,000 distinct CDR3 sequences, and about 13% are seen once. The ten largest clones add up to about a tenth of the sample. The sample was whole blood, taken at baseline. The receptor source for this set is an adult who was a healthcare worker with PCR-confirmed SARS-CoV-2 infection or an uninfected control (not recorded which).

The chain employs TRBV7-2 and TRBJ1-1, with D perhaps TRBD1 (6 bases). The germline V gene encodes CDR1 SGHTA and CDR2 FQGNSA. The CDR3 totals 15 residues. With 0 bases removed from V and 1 base from J, the gap between germline ends came to 9 bases. The CDR3 sequence is CASSLAGTQNTEAFF. As DNA, the CDR3 is TGTGCCAGCAGCTTAGCGGGGACACAGAACACTGAAGCTTTCTTT.

This clonotype was observed a handful of times. The gene calls are TRBV7-9 and TRBJ2-7; perhaps TRBD1 as D (6 bases). CDR3 length: 14 amino acids. Germline CDR1 and CDR2: SEHNR and FQNEAQ (reference sequence). V lost 4 bases to trimming and J lost 2 bases, with 12 bases between them. CDR3 nucleotide sequence: TGTGCCAGCAGCTACCTGGGGGCCCCCTACGAGCAGTACTTC. Amino acids: CASSYLGAPYEQYF.

The table lists this clonotype with many counts. The chain links TRBV7-2 to TRBJ2-5; tentatively, D is TRBD1 or TRBD2 (6 bases each). The CDR3 has 14 amino acids. Germline assignment: CDR1 SGHTA and CDR2 FQGNSA. Trimming cost V 1 base and J 4 bases, with 10 bases left between them. CDR3: CASSLGGGRETQYF. The DNA for the CDR3 is TGTGCCAGCAGCTTAGGAGGGGGGCGAGAGACCCAGTACTTC.

V usage is TRBV6-1 and J usage is TRBJ1-1, with unresolved D. Trimming cost V 0 bases and J 4 bases, with 6 bases left between them. The CDR3 extends over 13 amino acids. Germline CDR1 is MNHNS and CDR2 is SASEGT. The CDR3 sequence: CASSEAGPTEAFF. DNA of the CDR3: TGTGCCAGCAGTGAAGCCGGACCCACTGAAGCTTTCTTT.

In this sample, this clonotype turned up a few times. The genes are TRBV12-3 or TRBV12-4 and TRBJ1-2; weak D call: TRBD1 (5 bases). V shed 4 bases and J shed 2 bases, with 14 bases lying between them. CDR3 length equals 15 residues. The CDR3 bases are TGTGCCAGCAGTTCCTATTTGGGGGGAAACTATGGCTACACCTTC. As protein: CASSSYLGGNYGYTF.

This clonotype was picked up a small number of times. The V gene is TRBV20-1, the J gene TRBJ2-1; the D gene is possibly TRBD1 (5 bases). V was pared by 2 bases and J by 5 bases, with 13 bases between. The CDR3 length is 14 residues. Germline loops: CDR1 DFQATT, CDR2 SNEGSKA (reference sequence). The DNA of the CDR3 is TGCAGTGCTAGATCTGGGGCTGCTAACAATGAGCAGTTCTTC. Translated, it gives CSARSGAANNEQFF.

This chain connects TRBV3-1 to TRBJ1-1, with D possibly matching TRBD1 (5 bases). The CDR3 contains 14 residues. The germline V gene encodes CDR1 LGHDT and CDR2 YNNKEL (reference sequence). Trimming stripped 0 bases from V and 7 bases from J, with 12 bases between. CDR3 in DNA: TGTGCCAGCAGCCAAGATTGGGCTACAGGTGAAGCTTTCTTT. This gives the protein CASSQDWATGEAFF.

This sequence joins TRBV7-6 and TRBJ1-3, with D unresolved. Trimming stripped 2 bases from V and 3 bases from J, with 8 bases between. The CDR3 contains 14 residues. CDR1 SGHVS and CDR2 FNYEAQ come from the germline V gene. CDR3 amino acids: CASSLRGLGNTIYF. The DNA for the CDR3 is TGTGCCAGCAGCTTACGGGGTCTTGGAAACACCATATATTTT.

This clonotype showed up just a few times. The chain's CDR3 is CASSGGLAGATEQFF. The CDR3 bases are TGTGCCAGCAGTGGGGGACTAGCGGGAGCTACTGAGCAGTTCTTC. The chain has TRBV6-1 and TRBJ2-1; 14 nucleotides match TRBD2. The CDR3 is 15 amino acids. Trimming took 4 bases from V and 9 from J; bases not matched to a gene: 5. Germline V CDR1 and CDR2: MNHNS, SASEGT.

This clonotype was counted only a few times. The chain uses TRBV7-6 and TRBJ2-7; possibly TRBD2 for D (5 bases). Germline V gives CDR1 SGHVS, CDR2 FNYEAQ. The CDR3 covers 14 residues. V was cut by 1 base and J by 3 bases, with 10 bases left in between. Written as DNA, the CDR3 is TGTGCCAGCAGCTTAGACGGACTTAACTACGAGCAGTACTTC. This encodes CASSLDGLNYEQYF.

This clonotype was seen a handful of times. This chain uses TRBV10-3 with TRBJ2-1, with 7 nucleotides matching TRBD1. J gave up 7 bases and V 7 bases, and 7 bases lay outside the gene matches. Germline V gene sequence: CDR1 ENHRY, CDR2 SYGVKD. The CDR3 contains 13 residues. The DNA for the CDR3 is TGTGCCATCACCAGACAGGGTTTGAATGAGCAGTTCTTC. It yields the protein CAITRQGLNEQFF.

This clonotype came up many times. The rearrangement links TRBV9 to TRBJ1-5; D is ambiguous. With 4 bases removed from V and 4 bases from J, the gap between germline ends came to 15 bases. Germline values: CDR1 SGDLS, CDR2 YYNGEE. The CDR3 totals 15 residues. Written as DNA, the CDR3 is TGTGCCAGCAGCCCCGAGTCGGGTGAGAATCAGCCCCAGCATTTT. Amino acids: CASSPESGENQPQHF.

The rearrangement links TRBV7-2 to TRBJ2-7; TRBD1 is a possible D gene (6 bases). Trimming took off 0 bases at V and 1 base at J, with 10 bases between the two ends. The CDR3 loop spans 15 amino acids. CDR1 and CDR2 (germline): SGHTA, FQGNSA. Here the CDR3 reads CASSLAGHSSYEQYF. Written as DNA, the CDR3 is TGTGCCAGCAGCTTAGCGGGACACTCGTCCTACGAGCAGTACTTC.

This clonotype has more than one count but fewer than ten. V usage is TRBV6-5 and J usage is TRBJ2-3; D is undetermined. Germline CDR1 is MNHEY and CDR2 is SVGAGI. Trimming removed 7 bases from V and 6 bases from J, with 11 bases in between. The CDR3 runs 12 residues. The CDR3 DNA reads TGTGCCAGCACCTCCCTTTCGGATACGCAGTATTTT. Its protein is CASTSLSDTQYF.

V usage is TRBV6-5 and J usage is TRBJ1-5, with 12 bases fitting TRBD1. The germline CDR1 and CDR2 sequences are MNHEY and SVGAGI. V dropped 5 bases and J dropped 4; count of bases not matched to a gene: 9. This CDR3 is 17 amino acids long. The CDR3 spells CASSARDRGRWNQPQHF. The DNA of the CDR3 is TGTGCCAGCAGTGCCCGGGACAGGGGGCGGTGGAATCAGCCCCAGCATTTT.

This clonotype was observed at least ten times. V gene TRBV12-5 combines with J gene TRBJ1-1; no reliable D call. V lost 2 bases and J lost 4, with 17 bases in between. CDR3 size: 16 residues. Per germline, CDR1 LGHNT and CDR2 FRNRAP. CDR3 sequence reads: CASGLISGRSGTEAFF. The DNA for the CDR3 is TGTGCTAGTGGTTTGATCTCTGGACGGTCTGGCACTGAAGCTTTCTTT. Using reference TRBV12-5 and TRBJ1-1 for the parts outside the CDR3, the full variable domain is DARVTQTPRHKVTEMGQEVTMRCQPILGHNTVFWYRQTMMQGLELLAYFRNRAPLDDSGMPKDRFSAEMPDATLATLKIQPSEPRDSAVYFCASGLISGRSGTEAFFGQGTRLTVV.

The chain uses TRBV19 and TRBJ1-5, with D tentatively TRBD1 (6 bases). CDR1 and CDR2 (germline): LNHDA, SQIVND (reference sequence). Trimming took 0 bases from V and 4 from J, leaving 7 bases between them. This CDR3 has 14 residues. CDR3 bases: TGTGCCAGTAGTATAGAGGGGACAAATCAGCCCCAGCATTTT. It encodes CASSIEGTNQPQHF.

This clonotype was observed a few times. At one end the junction does not follow the germline gene, possibly because of a read error. The rearrangement links TRBV7-7 to TRBJ2-2; no reliable D call. This CDR3 contains 14 residues. Germline V gene lookup returns CDR1 SSHAT and CDR2 FNYEAQ (reference sequence). The DNA of the CDR3 is TGTGCTAGCAGCTTAGAACACCACACCGGGGAGCTGTTTTTT. The encoded protein is CASSLEHHTGELFF.

This clonotype occurred a few times. The chain joins TRBV7-9 to TRBJ2-1; D might be TRBD2 (5 bases). Germline CDR1 is SEHNR and CDR2 is FQNEAQ (reference sequence). The CDR3 runs to 15 residues. The germline V and J ends were trimmed by 1 base and 6 bases, with 13 bases remaining between them. In DNA, the CDR3 is TGTGCCAGCAGCTTAGGGCGGACTCCAGGCAATGAGCAGTTCTTC. Translation: CASSLGRTPGNEQFF.

This clonotype has at least ten counts. The V call is TRBV27, the J call TRBJ2-7; 9 bases are a match to TRBD2. There are 14 residues in the CDR3. Germline V CDR1 and CDR2: MNHEY, SMNVEV (reference sequence). V trimming: 6 bases; J trimming: 5 bases; junction bases outside the gene matches: 8. DNA for the CDR3: TGTGCCAGCAGCTTAGCGGGAGCCGCCAACGAGCAGTACTTC. Encoded protein: CASSLAGAANEQYF.

This clonotype was counted a few times. The rearrangement links TRBV7-2 to TRBJ2-7, with TRBD2 identical over 9 bases. CDR1 is SGHTA and CDR2 is FQGNSA in the germline V gene. This CDR3 is 14 amino acids long. V trimming: 5 bases; J trimming: 0 bases; junction bases outside the gene matches: 2. This CDR3 reads CASSSSGSSYEQYF. The CDR3 nucleotides are TGTGCCAGCAGCAGTAGCGGGAGCTCCTACGAGCAGTACTTC.

Comments on this clonotype: The CDR3 does not end in the conserved phenylalanine or tryptophan, so this is likely a read error. This rearrangement joins TRBV7-8 to TRBJ2-5; D gene unclear. This CDR3 region has 14 residues. V was shortened by 5 bases and J by 2 bases, with 12 bases between the two germline ends. Germline CDR1 is SGHVS and CDR2 is FQNEAQ. The CDR3 loop reads CASSTRRTQETQYS. The DNA of the CDR3 is TGTGCCAGCAGCACTCGGCGGACGCAAGAGACCCAGTACTCC.

In this sample, this clonotype turned up many times. The CDR3 DNA follows: TGTGCCAGCAGCCCCACCCACAGGGAGGGGGGCTACACCTTC. Encoded protein: CASSPTHREGGYTF. The genes are TRBV7-2 and TRBJ1-2; TRBD1 might be the D (6 bases). CDR3 size: 14 residues. V shed 5 bases and J shed 8 bases, with 18 bases lying between them. The V gene's germline CDR1 is SGHTA and CDR2 FQGNSA.

The chain employs TRBV4-1 and TRBJ1-2, with 8 bases identical to TRBD1. The germline gives CDR1 MGHRA, CDR2 YSYEKL. This CDR3 region has 15 residues. Germline trimming cut 3 bases from V and 8 bases from J; bases unmatched to any gene: 11. Written as DNA, the CDR3 is TGCGCCAGCAGCCAGGAGCCCCAGGGGGCGCGGGGCTACACCTTC. Encoded protein: CASSQEPQGARGYTF.

There are a few counts of this clonotype. The chain links TRBV20-1 to TRBJ2-1; 10 nucleotides line up with TRBD2. V was clipped by 6 bases and J by 8 bases; unmatched bases: 10. Per the germline V gene, CDR1 is DFQATT and CDR2 is SNEGSKA (reference sequence). This CDR3 has 14 residues. The CDR3 DNA reads TGCAGTGCCGAGGATAAGCGGGGGGGCCATGAGCAGTTCTTC. It encodes CSAEDKRGGHEQFF.

The chain uses TRBV19 and TRBJ2-7, with D perhaps assigned TRBD1 or TRBD2 (5 bases each). The CDR3 contains 12 residues. Germline V gene lookup returns CDR1 LNHDA and CDR2 SQIVND (reference sequence). The germline V and J ends were trimmed by 9 bases and 3 bases, with 12 bases remaining between them. CDR3 in amino acids: CASRGPFYEQYF. The DNA of the CDR3 is TGTGCCAGCCGGGGACCCTTCTACGAGCAGTACTTC.